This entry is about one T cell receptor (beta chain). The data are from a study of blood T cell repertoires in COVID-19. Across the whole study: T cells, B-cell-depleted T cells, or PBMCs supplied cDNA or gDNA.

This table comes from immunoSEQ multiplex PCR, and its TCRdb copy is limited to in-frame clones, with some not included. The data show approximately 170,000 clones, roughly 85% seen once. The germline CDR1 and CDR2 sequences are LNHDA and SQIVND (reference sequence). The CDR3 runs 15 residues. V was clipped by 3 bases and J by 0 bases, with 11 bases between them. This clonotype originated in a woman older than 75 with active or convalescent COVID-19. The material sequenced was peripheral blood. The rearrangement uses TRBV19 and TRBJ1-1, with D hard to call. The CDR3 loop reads CASSISTDMNTEAFF. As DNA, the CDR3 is TGTGCCAGTAGTATTTCTACAGACATGAACACTGAAGCTTTCTTT.